This TCR beta chain was sequenced during a study of Graves' ophthalmopathy and Graves' hyperthyroidism. Study outcomes and limitations: Blood also held most thyroid clonotypes expanded above 0.001 frequency.

This clonotype was picked up many times. Its antigen is currently unknown. The sequenced template was RNA, covering the TCR beta CDR3 region. Amplification began with first-round RT-PCR using HTBI primers, then second-round multiplex PCR was performed. TCRdb reanalysed the multiplex PCR reads using MiXCR and keeps one entry per CDR3 protein. The sample includes roughly 380,000 distinct CDR3 sequences, approximately 15% of them seen just once. Sample: peripheral blood. This receptor was obtained from a woman under 30 with stable Graves' hyperthyroidism.

CDR3 sequence: CASSPLANEQYF. The CDR3, as DNA: TGTGCCAGCTCACCACTAGCAAACGAGCAGTACTTC. This chain links TRBV18 with TRBJ2-7, with D hard to call. V was pared by 1 base and J by 5 bases, with 6 bases between. Germline V gene lookup returns CDR1 KGHSH and CDR2 LQKENI. This CDR3 is 12 amino acids long.